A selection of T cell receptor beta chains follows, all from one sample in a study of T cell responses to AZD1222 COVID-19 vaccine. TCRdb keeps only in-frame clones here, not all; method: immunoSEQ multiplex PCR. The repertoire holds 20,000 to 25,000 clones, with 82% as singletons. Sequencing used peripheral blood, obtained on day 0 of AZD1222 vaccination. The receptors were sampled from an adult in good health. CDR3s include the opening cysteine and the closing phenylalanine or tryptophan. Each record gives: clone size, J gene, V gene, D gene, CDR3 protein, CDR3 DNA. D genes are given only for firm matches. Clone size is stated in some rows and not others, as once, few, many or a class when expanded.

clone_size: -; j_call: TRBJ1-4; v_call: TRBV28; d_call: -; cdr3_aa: CASSLPSQGGEKLFF; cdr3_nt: TGTGCCAGCAGTCTCCCGTCCCAGGGAGGGGAAAAACTGTTTTTT
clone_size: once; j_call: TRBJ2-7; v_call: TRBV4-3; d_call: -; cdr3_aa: CASSQGLAYEQYF; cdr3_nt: TGCGCCAGCAGCCAGGGATTAGCCTACGAGCAGTACTTC
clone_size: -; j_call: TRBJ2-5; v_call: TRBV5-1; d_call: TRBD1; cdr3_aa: CASSLSGTGGEETQYF; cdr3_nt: TGCGCCAGCAGCTTGTCGGGGACAGGGGGAGAGGAGACCCAGTACTTC
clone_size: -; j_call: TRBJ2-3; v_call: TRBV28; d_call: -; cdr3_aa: CASSLGSWGTDTQYF; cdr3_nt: TGTGCCAGCAGTTTAGGGTCTTGGGGCACAGATACGCAGTATTTT
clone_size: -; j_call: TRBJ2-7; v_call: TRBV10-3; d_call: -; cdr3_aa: CAIATGSYEQYF; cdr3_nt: TGTGCCATCGCCACAGGCTCCTACGAGCAGTACTTC
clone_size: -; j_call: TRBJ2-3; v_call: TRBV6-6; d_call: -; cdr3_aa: CASIEQGTDTQYF; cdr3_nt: TGTGCCAGCATCGAACAGGGTACAGATACGCAGTATTTT
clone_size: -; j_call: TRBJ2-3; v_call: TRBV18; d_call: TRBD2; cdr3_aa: CASSPSGTSNPDTQYF; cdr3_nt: TGTGCCAGCTCACCCTCCGGGACTAGCAATCCAGATACGCAGTATTTT
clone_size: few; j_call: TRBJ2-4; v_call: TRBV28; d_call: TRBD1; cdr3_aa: CASATNRGPLSGNIQYF; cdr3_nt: TGTGCCAGCGCCACAAACAGGGGCCCCCTCTCAGGAAACATTCAGTACTTC
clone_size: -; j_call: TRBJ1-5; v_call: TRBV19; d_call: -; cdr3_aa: CASSATGTFLQPQHF; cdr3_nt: TGTGCCAGTAGTGCTACCGGGACATTCCTTCAGCCCCAGCATTTT
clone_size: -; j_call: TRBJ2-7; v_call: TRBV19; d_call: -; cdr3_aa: CASSRGTGSYEQYF; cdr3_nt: TGTGCCAGTAGTAGAGGGACGGGCTCCTACGAGCAGTACTTC